This is a list of T cell receptor beta chains from one sample in a study of T cell responses to AZD1222 COVID-19 vaccine. Data came from immunoSEQ multiplex PCR; TCRdb stores just in-frame clones and leaves some out. The top ten clones hold roughly 23% of a sample with around 18,000 clones, 80% to 90% of them seen once. The sequenced sample was peripheral blood, obtained 28 days after the second AZD1222 dose. All receptors derive from an adult who received the AZD1222 COVID-19 vaccine. The CDR3 runs from the conserved cysteine through the conserved F or W. D genes are given only for firm matches. Clone size is not always given. Where it is, it says once, few, many or a class for expanded clones.

clone size,D gene,V gene,J gene,CDR3 protein,CDR3 DNA
NA,TRBD1,TRBV7-3,TRBJ2-5,CASSLGTGETQYF,TGTGCCAGCAGCCTCGGGACAGGCGAGACCCAGTACTTC
NA,NA,TRBV30,TRBJ1-2,CAWSRSGYGYTF,TGTGCCTGGAGTAGGTCTGGCTATGGCTACACCTTC
NA,NA,TRBV5-1,TRBJ2-2,CASSLVPVGVNTGELFF,TGCGCCAGCAGCTTGGTCCCGGTGGGGGTGAACACCGGGGAGCTGTTTTTT
NA,TRBD2,TRBV5-1,TRBJ2-2,CASSVLAGAVGELFF,TGCGCCAGCAGCGTACTAGCGGGAGCGGTCGGGGAGCTGTTTTTT
NA,TRBD1,TRBV4-2,TRBJ1-5,CASSPGQGGGQPQHF,TGTGCCAGCAGCCCCGGACAGGGGGGAGGTCAGCCCCAGCATTTT
NA,NA,TRBV7-9,TRBJ1-1,CASSLQLNTEAFF,TGTGCCAGCAGTCTACAGCTGAACACTGAAGCTTTCTTT
NA,TRBD2,TRBV7-3,TRBJ2-2,CASSLSRLAGGGELFF,TGTGCCAGCAGCTTAAGCCGACTAGCGGGAGGGGGGGAGCTGTTTTTT
NA,NA,TRBV19,TRBJ1-2,CAARSGGISWYGYTF,TGTGCCGCCCGTTCCGGGGGCATTTCTTGGTATGGCTACACCTTC
NA,NA,TRBV30,TRBJ1-2,CAYIFSGARSSDGYTF,TGTGCCTACATTTTCTCCGGGGCGAGGAGTTCGGATGGCTACACCTTC
NA,NA,TRBV2,TRBJ1-5,CASSDLGKDQPQHF,TGTGCCAGCAGTGATCTGGGGAAGGATCAGCCCCAGCATTTT
NA,NA,TRBV4-3,TRBJ1-3,CASSRLAGDPSGNTIYF,TGCGCCAGCAGCCGTCTGGCCGGGGACCCCTCTGGAAACACCATATATTTT
NA,NA,TRBV10-3,TRBJ2-7,CAIAQLSEQYF,TGTGCCATCGCGCAGCTATCCGAGCAGTACTTC
once,NA,TRBV2,TRBJ2-1,CASSEFEQFF,TGTGCCAGCAGTGAATTTGAGCAGTTCTTC
NA,NA,TRBV18,TRBJ1-5,CASSPDDQPQHF,TGTGCCAGCTCACCCGACGATCAGCCCCAGCATTTT
once,NA,TRBV7-9,TRBJ2-7,CASSFAQYEQYF,TGTGCCAGCAGCTTTGCGCAGTACGAGCAGTACTTC
NA,NA,TRBV5-1,TRBJ2-7,CASSLTGEGRYEQYF,TGCGCCAGCAGCTTGACAGGGGAGGGGCGTTACGAGCAGTACTTC
NA,NA,TRBV2,TRBJ1-5,CASKANSDQPQHF,TGTGCCAGCAAGGCCAATTCGGATCAGCCCCAGCATTTT
NA,NA,TRBV5-6,TRBJ1-1,CASSFFLNTEAFF,TGTGCCAGCAGCTTTTTTCTCAACACTGAAGCTTTCTTT
NA,NA,TRBV5-1,TRBJ1-4,CASSLTGRSNEKLFF,TGCGCCAGCAGCTTGACAGGGAGGTCTAATGAAAAACTGTTTTTT
NA,NA,TRBV5-1,TRBJ2-5,CASSPGPTETQYF,TGCGCCAGCAGCCCGGGCCCTACAGAGACCCAGTACTTC